The 28 T cell receptor beta chains presented below share a single source sample, sequenced in a study of T cells in women clearing cervical HPV infection (dated by TCRdb to 2016 to 2019). The library relied on the immunoSEQ multiplex PCR assay. In its TCRdb copy, this immuneACCESS table keeps in-frame sequences only and misses some clones. Where compared with another copy, unresolved V genes explain less than half of these, and the others have no known cause. The table for this sample records tens of thousands of clones. Roughly 1.5% of the sample is taken by the ten largest. The sequencing sample was made of blood buffy coat. The receptors here all came from a woman between 18 and 70 years old with a cervical HPV16 infection that either progressed to CIN3+ or cleared (not recorded which).

With regard to this clone: The read comes to an end 3 residues before the CDR3 does, leaving the germline J gene to fill in the end. The chain uses TRBV19 and TRBJ2-2; 8 bases fit TRBD2. V gave up 5 bases and J gave up 1 base; unmatched junction bases: 9. This CDR3 comprises 17 residues. Per germline, CDR1 LNHDA and CDR2 SQIVND (reference sequence). The CDR3 bases that were read are TGTGCCAGTAGTCTACCGGGGCTAGCGGGGAACACCGGGGAG. It yields the protein CASSLPGLAGNTGE. The complete CDR3 protein is CASSLPGLAGNTGELFF. Looking up the rest from reference TRBV19 and TRBJ2-2 gives the full variable domain: DGGITQSPKYLFRKEGQNVTLSCEQNLNHDAMYWYRQDPGQGLRLIYYSQIVNDFQKGDIAEGYSVSREKKESFPLTVTSAQKNPTAFYLCASSLPGLAGNTGELFFGEGSRLTVL.

Of note for this clone: The read ends 3 residues before the CDR3 terminus; that terminus is restored from the germline J gene. The rearrangement joins TRBV5-1 to TRBJ2-5; TRBD1 agrees at 8 bases. The CDR3 extends over 15 amino acids. Per the germline V gene, CDR1 is SGHRS and CDR2 is YFSETQ. V dropped 1 base and J dropped 1; count of bases not matched to a gene: 3. The CDR3 bases that were read are TGCGCCAGCAGCTTGTCACAGGGGGGCCAAGAGACC. Protein: CASSLSQGGQET. The complete CDR3 protein is CASSLSQGGQETQYF.

The covered CDR3 bases are TGTGCCAGCAGTTACTTCGGTCATCAGCCC. It specifies CASSYFGHQP. The whole CDR3 sequence is CASSYFGHQPQHF. V is TRBV6-2 or TRBV6-3 and J is TRBJ1-5; D unclear. The CDR3 end is not reached by the read, which stops 3 residues before it; the germline J gene fills it in. The CDR3 has 13 residues. Germline V CDR1 and CDR2: MNHEY, SVGEGT. V gave up 1 base and J gave up 5 bases, with 6 bases separating them.

As for this clone: The CDR3 extends 3 residues past the end of the read, so its final part is completed from the germline J gene. The V call is TRBV5-1, the J call TRBJ2-5, with 9 positions matching TRBD1. This CDR3 contains 12 residues. V dropped 4 bases and J dropped 5; count of bases not matched to a gene: 0. CDR1 SGHRS and CDR2 YFSETQ come from the germline V gene. CDR3 sequence: CASSGTGETQYF. The CDR3 DNA, read in part, is TGCGCCAGCAGCGGGACAGGGGAGACC.

Details on this clone: The sequence runs out 3 residues before the end of the CDR3; the remainder is reconstructed from the germline J gene. V and J are TRBV20-1 and TRBJ2-5, with 8 nucleotides matching TRBD1. V was pared by 8 bases and J by 0 bases, with 11 bases of the junction left unmatched. The CDR3 is made up of 15 amino acids. CDR1 and CDR2 from the germline V gene are DFQATT and SNEGSKA (reference sequence). The CDR3 here is CSISGGLLYQETQYF. The DNA read from the CDR3 is TGCAGTATCTCAGGGGGCTTACTGTACCAAGAGACC.

In the case of this clone: The CDR3 extends 3 residues past the end of the read, so its final part is completed from the germline J gene. The rearrangement uses TRBV7-9 and TRBJ2-2; D remains unclear. This CDR3 comprises 14 residues. Germline CDR1 reads SEHNR; CDR2 reads FQNEAQ (reference sequence). Incomplete CDR3 DNA: TGTGCCAGCAGCTTCCACAACAGAGACGAAAAG. It translates to CASSFHNRDEK. The entire CDR3 protein is CASSFHNRDEKLFF.

Comments on this clone: The read gets to within 3 residues of the CDR3 end, and the germline J gene fills in the rest. The chain has TRBV6-2 or TRBV6-3 and TRBJ2-1; perhaps TRBD1 as D (6 bases). This CDR3 is built from 13 residues. Trimming removed 6 bases at V and 9 bases at J, with 15 bases between. Germline V lookup: CDR1 MNHEY, CDR2 SVGEGT. The sequenced part of the CDR3 DNA is TGTGCCAGCAGACAGGGCTTCCGTCGTGAG. Its protein product is CASRQGFRRE. The CDR3 in its entirety is CASRQGFRREQFF.

The chain's CDR3 is CASSQGVYGYTF. The DNA read from the CDR3 is TGTGCCAGTAGTCAGGGGGTCTATGGC. The chain employs TRBV19 and TRBJ1-2; TRBD1 agrees at 7 bases. The CDR3 end falls 3 residues outside the read, so it is completed with the germline J gene. The junction had 1 base not matched to a gene; V was cut back by 5 bases and J by 4 bases. The CDR3 consists of 12 residues. CDR1 and CDR2 (germline): LNHDA, SQIVND (reference sequence).

Comments on this clone: The CDR3 goes on 3 residues after the read ends, and that part is filled in from the germline J gene. V gene TRBV5-6 combines with J gene TRBJ1-2; D might be TRBD1 (6 bases). The ends were cut back, 0 bases at V and 6 bases at J, with 9 bases in the middle. Germline CDR1 SGHDT, CDR2 YYEEEE. The CDR3 sequence is 13 residues long. CDR3 sequence reads: CASSLAGEDGYTF. CDR3 DNA (partial): TGTGCCAGCAGCTTGGCAGGGGAAGATGGC.

On this clone itself: The read stops 3 residues short of the end of the CDR3; the missing end is completed from the germline J gene. Distinct nucleotide sequences in the sample also encode this CDR3. The chain joins TRBV7-2 to TRBJ1-5; no definite D call. This CDR3 spans 14 amino acids. With 5 bases removed from V and 0 bases from J, the gap between germline ends came to 8 bases. From germline, CDR1 is SGHTA and CDR2 FQGNSA. The CDR3 DNA, read in part, is TGTGCCAGCAGCCCGGGTCCTAGCAATCAGCCC. Its translation is CASSPGPSNQP. The whole CDR3 reads CASSPGPSNQPQHF. Full variable domain (missing parts from reference TRBV7-2 and TRBJ1-5): GAGVSQSPSNKVTEKGKDVELRCDPISGHTALYWYRQSLGQGLEFLIYFQGNSAPDKSGLPSDRFSAERTGGSVSTLTIQRTQQEDSAVYLCASSPGPSNQPQHFGDGTRLSIL.

Remarks on this clone: The observed sequence ends 3 residues before the CDR3 terminus, with the missing tail filled in from the germline J gene. The chain links TRBV20-1 to TRBJ2-7, with 7 bases lining up with TRBD1. Trimming cost V 3 bases and J 2 bases; bases outside gene matches: 13. Germline V gene lookup returns CDR1 DFQATT and CDR2 SNEGSKA (reference sequence). This CDR3 is built from 16 residues. Partial CDR3 DNA: TGCAGTGCTAGCGACTACAGGGGATATTCCCCCTACGAG. Translating gives CSASDYRGYSPYE. The CDR3 as a whole reads CSASDYRGYSPYEQYF.

Turning to this clone: The CDR3 goes on 3 residues after the read ends, and that part is filled in from the germline J gene. The V call is TRBV11-2, the J call TRBJ2-5; 9 nucleotides agree with TRBD2. Per the germline V gene, CDR1 is SGHAT and CDR2 is FQNNGV. The CDR3 loop spans 14 amino acids. Trimming took 6 bases from V and 5 from J; bases not matched to a gene: 7. The CDR3 sequence: CASRRAGGGETQYF. The sequenced part of the CDR3 DNA is TGTGCCAGCAGACGAGCGGGGGGCGGGGAGACC.

With respect to this clone: The read terminates 3 residues before the CDR3 end, so the remaining end is supplied by the germline J gene. The gene calls are TRBV20-1 and TRBJ2-1, with 16 nucleotides matching TRBD2. V was clipped by 4 bases and J by 9 bases; unmatched bases: 6. The CDR3 runs to 15 residues. Germline assignment: CDR1 DFQATT and CDR2 SNEGSKA (reference sequence). CDR3 sequence: CSANSGTSGRGEQFF. CDR3 DNA (partial): TGCAGTGCTAACTCCGGGACTAGCGGGAGGGGTGAG.

Concerning this clone: The read gets to within 3 residues of the CDR3 end, and the germline J gene fills in the rest. The chain is built from TRBV6-8 and TRBJ1-4, with TRBD1 matching over 8 bases. The ends lost 6 bases at V and 5 bases at J; junction bases unmatched: 14. The CDR3 runs to 17 residues. CDR1 and CDR2 from the germline V gene are MNHGY and SAAAGT. CDR3 in amino acids: CASSRKGQTGGNEKLFF. CDR3 DNA, as far as it was read: TGTGCCAGCAGCCGCAAGGGACAAACAGGGGGGAATGAAAAA.

A word on this clone: One end of the junction fails to match germline, which may point to a read error. Read data end 3 residues before the CDR3 end; the end is taken from the germline J gene. Other DNA sequences from this sample encode an identical CDR3 as well. The genes are TRBV7-9 and TRBJ1-3, with 7 bases fitting TRBD1. The CDR3 consists of 15 residues. Germline CDR1 reads SEHNR; CDR2 reads FQNEAQ (reference sequence). The sequenced CDR3 bases are TGTGCCAGCAGGCCAGGGACAGTCTCTGGAAACACT. Translated, it gives CASRPGTVSGNT. The whole CDR3 reads CASRPGTVSGNTIYF.

On this clone: The read is 3 residues too short to cover the CDR3 end, so that end is filled in from the germline J gene. V gene TRBV11-2 combines with J gene TRBJ1-3; TRBD1 matches 7 bases. CDR1 and CDR2 from the germline V gene are SGHAT and FQNNGV. CDR3 size: 15 residues. Germline trimming cut 3 bases from V and 3 bases from J; bases unmatched to any gene: 5. Incomplete CDR3 DNA: TGTGCCAGCAGCTTCCACAGGGGAAATGGAAACACC. The encoded protein is CASSFHRGNGNT. The whole CDR3 region reads CASSFHRGNGNTIYF.

Notes on this clone: The read is 3 residues too short to cover the CDR3 end, so that end is filled in from the germline J gene. The chain joins TRBV5-1 to TRBJ2-1, with D uncertain. The V end was cut by 3 bases, the J end by 3 bases, with 16 bases between. Germline V gene data show CDR1 as SGHRS and CDR2 as YFSETQ. This CDR3 has 16 amino acids. CDR3 DNA, as far as it was read: TGCGCCAGCAGCTACGCCTTCCAAAAGGTCTACAATGAG. It yields the protein CASSYAFQKVYNE. The full CDR3 is CASSYAFQKVYNEQFF.

For this clone: The read ends 3 residues before the CDR3 terminus; that terminus is restored from the germline J gene. This chain links TRBV5-5 with TRBJ1-4; D gene unclear. V lost 3 bases and J lost 0, with 6 bases in between. The CDR3 is 14 residues long. Germline lookup yields CDR1 SGHKS and CDR2 YYEKEE (reference sequence). Here the CDR3 reads CASSSGATNEKLFF. CDR3 DNA (partial): TGTGCCAGCAGCTCCGGTGCAACTAATGAAAAA.

In the case of this clone: The read ends 3 residues shy of where the CDR3 ends; the end is completed using the germline J gene. This chain links TRBV30 with TRBJ1-6, with D unclear. The germline V gene encodes CDR1 GTSNPN and CDR2 SVGIG (reference sequence). The CDR3 spans 16 residues. V lost 2 bases to trimming and J lost 0 bases, with 11 bases between them. The sequenced part of the CDR3 DNA is TGTGCCTGGAGTAGACTGCTATCCTCCTATAATTCACCC. Residues: CAWSRLLSSYNSP. The whole CDR3 is CAWSRLLSSYNSPLHF.

Notes on this clone: The sequenced fragment ends 3 residues before the CDR3 boundary, so the rest is inferred from the germline J gene. The chain links TRBV5-5 to TRBJ2-7, with 7 nucleotides matching TRBD1. The germline V gene has CDR1 SGHKS and CDR2 YYEKEE (reference sequence). The CDR3 has 14 amino acids. Germline trimming cut 4 bases from V and 6 bases from J; bases unmatched to any gene: 10. CDR3 protein: CASSEGQRDVEQYF. CDR3 DNA, as far as it was read: TGTGCCAGCAGCGAGGGACAGAGGGATGTCGAG.

Remarks on this clone: From the germline J gene comes the end of the CDR3, since the read stops 3 residues before it. The V gene is TRBV6-2 or TRBV6-3, the J gene TRBJ1-5, with unresolved D. V lost 6 bases to trimming and J lost 0 bases, with 6 bases between them. In germline, CDR1 is MNHEY, CDR2 SVGEGT. This CDR3 comprises 13 residues. The CDR3 sequence is CASSVYSNQPQHF. CDR3 bases read: TGTGCCAGCAGCGTCTATAGCAATCAGCCC.

Concerning this clone itself: The read falls 3 residues short of the CDR3 end, and the missing part is taken from the germline J gene. The genes are TRBV4-1 and TRBJ1-2; D not resolved. The CDR3 extends over 13 amino acids. Per the germline V gene, CDR1 is MGHRA and CDR2 is YSYEKL. V was shortened by 4 bases and J by 6 bases, with 12 bases between the two germline ends. Incomplete CDR3 DNA: TGCGCCAGCAGCCCACGAACCGGGGATGGC. Translating gives CASSPRTGDG. The full CDR3 sequence reads CASSPRTGDGYTF.

Concerning this clone: The read gets to within 3 residues of the CDR3 end, and the germline J gene fills in the rest. The chain carries TRBV7-2 and TRBJ2-5, with D possibly matching TRBD1 (6 bases). This CDR3 region has 15 residues. V was trimmed by 1 base and J by 5 bases, leaving 14 bases between them. Germline CDR1 reads SGHTA; CDR2 reads FQGNSA. CDR3 bases read: TGTGCCAGCAGCTTAGTTCCCAGGGGATGGGAGACC. Its protein product is CASSLVPRGWET. The entire CDR3 sequence reads CASSLVPRGWETQYF.

Worth noting for this clone: The observed sequence ends 3 residues before the CDR3 terminus, with the missing tail filled in from the germline J gene. The chain uses TRBV5-1 and TRBJ2-1; possible D gene TRBD2, 5 bases. The CDR3 sequence is 14 residues long. V was pared by 2 bases and J by 7 bases, with 13 bases between. Germline lookup yields CDR1 SGHRS and CDR2 YFSETQ. The DNA read from the CDR3 is TGCGCCAGCAGCTTTGACCCTAGCTATAATGAG. Protein product: CASSFDPSYNE. The CDR3 reads in full as CASSFDPSYNEQFF.

Worth noting for this clone: The read stops 3 residues short of the end of the CDR3; the missing end is completed from the germline J gene. The chain carries TRBV5-4 and TRBJ2-3; D might be TRBD1 (6 bases). Germline V gene sequence: CDR1 SGHNT, CDR2 YYREEE (reference sequence). This CDR3 is 13 amino acids long. The V end was cut by 7 bases, the J end by 4 bases, with 13 bases between. Incomplete CDR3 DNA: TGTGCCAGCGGGGGCGGGTCGGCAGATACG. This translates into CASGGGSADT. The full CDR3 protein reads CASGGGSADTQYF. Supplemented by reference TRBV5-4 and TRBJ2-3, the full variable domain reads ETGVTQSPTHLIKTRGQQVTLRCSSQSGHNTVSWYQQALGQGPQFIFQYYREEENGRGNFPPRFSGLQFPNYSSELNVNALELDDSALYLCASGGGSADTQYFGPGTRLTVL.

With respect to this clone: One end of the junction varies from germline; a read error may be responsible. The CDR3 goes on 3 residues after the read ends, and that part is filled in from the germline J gene. V gene TRBV2 combines with J gene TRBJ1-6; D might be TRBD1 (5 bases). Germline loops: CDR1 SNHLY, CDR2 FYNNEI. This CDR3 contains 13 residues. The CDR3 loop reads CASRETGFSPLHF. Partial CDR3 DNA: TGTGCCAGCCGTGAAACAGGCTTTTCACCC.

Partial CDR3 DNA: TGTGCCAGCAGGGGACTAGCGAGCTCCTACAATGAG. It yields the protein CASRGLASSYNE. The whole CDR3 protein reads CASRGLASSYNEQFF. The chain joins TRBV2 to TRBJ2-1; 10 nucleotides match TRBD2. The read is 3 residues too short to cover the CDR3 end, so that end is filled in from the germline J gene. Germline V gene lookup returns CDR1 SNHLY and CDR2 FYNNEI. The CDR3 runs 15 residues. V lost 6 bases and J lost 0; bases outside the gene matches: 2.

Comment on this clone: The read falls 3 residues short of the CDR3 end, and the missing part is taken from the germline J gene. The genes are TRBV5-1 and TRBJ2-5, with a possible D match to TRBD1 (5 bases). This CDR3 spans 13 amino acids. Trimming shortened V by 0 bases and J by 5 bases, and 8 bases separated the two germline ends. Germline CDR1 is SGHRS and CDR2 is YFSETQ. CDR3 bases read: TGCGCCAGCAGCTTGGAGGGGCGGGAGACC. Its protein is CASSLEGRET. The whole CDR3 is CASSLEGRETQYF.